One TCR beta chain is described in this entry. Its target is not known. The source of the sample is a study of cytomegalovirus exposure and HLA in healthy donors. Study results and caveats: Most TCR sequences were uncommon, yet certain public TCRs appeared in many donors. TCR beta sequences reportedly predicted the HLA-A and HLA-B alleles of most subjects accurately. In a later analysis, TCR beta V- and J-gene trimming showed a link to a missense DCLRE1C variant. Productive status was seen about 90% or about 30% of the time for most TCR beta V segments in an earlier analysis.

Germline CDR1 and CDR2: SGHVS and FQNEAQ. The CDR3 has 18 amino acids. V was pared by 1 base and J by 0 bases, with 16 bases between. The PCR had 60 Vbeta and 13 Jbeta primers. Profiling relied on immunoSEQ multiplex PCR, and the TCRdb table lists in-frame clones only, not all of them. The sample has 90,000 to 150,000 clones; 75% are singletons. The receptor comes from a woman in her thirties or forties in good health and CMV-seropositive. The sample comprised PBMCs. This sequence joins TRBV7-8 and TRBJ1-3; D not certain. The CDR3 region is CASSLGGPMALSGNTIYF. The CDR3 region has the DNA TGTGCCAGCAGCTTAGGTGGCCCCATGGCCCTCTCTGGAAACACCATATATTTT. The whole variable domain, remainder taken from reference TRBV7-8 and TRBJ1-3, is GAGVSQSPRYKVAKRGQDVALRCDPISGHVSLFWYQQALGQGPEFLTYFQNEAQLDKSGLPSDRFFAERPEGSVSTLKIQRTQQEDSAVYLCASSLGGPMALSGNTIYFGEGSWLTVV.